This is a list of T cell receptor beta chains from one sample in a study of identical twins. Using its own MiXCR run on the 5' RACE reads, TCRdb lists one record per CDR3 protein. Of hundreds of thousands of distinct CDR3 sequences listed, over 9% were seen once; the top ten hold roughly 1.5%. The same sample was also used in a study of yellow fever vaccine responses in identical twins.

Sample: PBMCs. Source of these receptors: a woman between 18 and 29 years old in good health. The CDR3 runs from the conserved cysteine through the conserved F or W.

TRBJ1-6,TRBV10-3,CAISESPAGSSPLHF
TRBJ2-2,TRBV12-3/TRBV12-4,CASSPRVRATGELFF
TRBJ1-1,TRBV5-1,CASSLLGDTEAFF
TRBJ2-5,TRBV5-5,CASSWGPLGGETQYF
TRBJ1-5,TRBV11-2,CASSIHSNQPQHF
TRBJ2-7,TRBV9,CASSVYGGDEQYF
TRBJ1-1,TRBV7-2,CASSLGTRKEAFF
TRBJ1-5,TRBV6-2/TRBV6-3,CASSPWVGNQPQHF
TRBJ1-2,TRBV3-1,CASSQAWTGNSYGYTF
TRBJ1-2,TRBV3-1,CASRQTGSRGGNYGYTF
TRBJ2-7,TRBV3-1,CASSQALADSYEQYF
TRBJ2-5,TRBV3-1,CASSPPTSGRARKTQYF
TRBJ2-2,TRBV20-1,CSAIDSGGTGELFF
TRBJ2-2,TRBV5-1,CASSLDGSNTGELFF
TRBJ1-2,TRBV5-1,CASSPLPTGGTNYGYTF
TRBJ2-1,TRBV5-1,CASSLSPSGGPIYEQFF
TRBJ2-3,TRBV6-5,CASSYRGKGTDTQYF
TRBJ1-2,TRBV14,CASSQVWGASYGYTF
TRBJ2-1,TRBV5-1,CASSLGTGRSYNEQFF
TRBJ2-2,TRBV6-2/TRBV6-3,CASSYFSGSTGELFF
TRBJ2-1,TRBV2,CASRGSAWNEQFF
TRBJ1-2,TRBV5-1,CASSLAGQGKNYGYTF
TRBJ1-4,TRBV5-1,CASSSETTNEKLFF
TRBJ2-5,TRBV5-1,CASSRPGHSETQYF
TRBJ2-3,TRBV5-5,CASRIGVADTQYF
TRBJ2-1,TRBV20-1,CSTVTGVNEQFF
TRBJ1-4,TRBV5-1,CASSLEGLANEKLFF
TRBJ2-4,TRBV20-1,CSARDGGLAGGPPKNIQYF
TRBJ2-7,TRBV10-3,CAIRRGLEAYEQYF
TRBJ2-7,TRBV5-1,CASSRLASGSYEQYF
TRBJ2-3,TRBV9,CASHPGHDTDTQYF
TRBJ2-1,TRBV20-1,CSASRGGEQFF
TRBJ2-1,TRBV7-3,CASSPEAAGGYYNEQFF
TRBJ2-5,TRBV12-5,CASGLVDRGRETQYF
TRBJ2-1,TRBV5-1,CASSDAWDEQFF
TRBJ1-5,TRBV7-2,CASSNQTGVMNQPQHF
TRBJ1-5,TRBV12-3/TRBV12-4,CASSVGGGAGQPQHF
TRBJ2-5,TRBV12-3/TRBV12-4,CASNARYPQETQYF
TRBJ1-2,TRBV10-3,CAITTGTAAWGYTF
TRBJ2-5,TRBV2,CASSAIGLAGRETQYF
TRBJ1-1,TRBV4-1,CASSHILTGSPEAFF
TRBJ1-4,TRBV27,CASNSWGSEKLFF
TRBJ2-1,TRBV28,CASSTTEYEQFF
TRBJ1-2,TRBV10-3,CAISERDSGYTF